The 14 T cell receptor beta chains in this list originate from one sample, sequenced in a study of T-cell reconstitution after alpha-beta-depleted transplantation in children. During its preparation, the TCRbeta library received unique molecular identifiers. TCRdb independently ran MiXCR on the PCR reads; one entry per CDR3 protein. This sample has under 300,000 distinct CDR3 sequences, with more than 7.5% found just once. Sequencing was performed on PBMCs from the stem cell graft donor, taken from the stem cell graft. The receptors come from a human donor who donated a stem cell graft to a child with SCID.

The rearrangement links TRBV2 to TRBJ2-7, with D possibly matching TRBD1 (6 bases). CDR3 length: 12 amino acids. The V and J ends lost 6 bases and 2 bases respectively, with 8 bases between them. Germline assignment: CDR1 SNHLY and CDR2 FYNNEI. In DNA, the CDR3 is TGTGCCAGCAGGCGACAGGCCTACGAGCAGTACTTC. Its translation: CASRRQAYEQYF.

In this sample, this clonotype turned up many times. The chain joins TRBV12-3 or TRBV12-4 to TRBJ2-7, with TRBD1 identical over 9 bases. CDR3 size: 13 residues. The V gene end was trimmed by 10 bases and the J gene end by 5 bases; junction bases not matched to a gene: 9. CDR3 DNA sequence: TGTGCCACACGGACAGGGGAGGAGGACGAGCAGTACTTC. Protein: CATRTGEEDEQYF.

In this sample, this clonotype turned up many times. The chain joins TRBV20-1 to TRBJ1-6; 8 bases agree with TRBD1. V lost 3 bases to trimming and J lost 6 bases; unmatched junction nucleotides: 4. This CDR3 is built from 14 residues. Per the germline V gene, CDR1 is DFQATT and CDR2 is SNEGSKA (reference sequence). The chain's CDR3 is CSARDREFNSPLHF. The CDR3 DNA reads TGCAGTGCTAGGGACAGGGAATTTAATTCACCCCTCCACTTT.

The J gene is TRBJ2-1, the V gene TRBV7-6; D uncertain. This CDR3 has 14 amino acids. V was trimmed by 5 bases and J by 6 bases, leaving 14 bases between them. Germline CDR1 reads SGHVS; CDR2 reads FNYEAQ. CDR3 in amino acids: CASSDGVHPNEQFF. The CDR3, as DNA: TGTGCCAGCAGCGATGGAGTCCATCCCAATGAGCAGTTCTTC.

This clonotype occurred many times. The J gene is TRBJ1-2, the V gene TRBV9, with 7 bases identical to TRBD1. V was clipped by 0 bases and J by 4 bases; unmatched bases: 3. This CDR3 spans 14 amino acids. Germline V lookup: CDR1 SGDLS, CDR2 YYNGEE. In nucleotides, the CDR3 is TGTGCCAGCAGCGTAGGGGCAGGGGGCTATGGCTACACCTTC. Its protein product is CASSVGAGGYGYTF.

This clonotype came up many times. The rearrangement joins TRBV5-1 to TRBJ1-1; TRBD1 matches at 8 bases. The CDR3 totals 14 residues. Germline V gene lookup returns CDR1 SGHRS and CDR2 YFSETQ. The V segment lost 4 bases and the J segment 6 bases; nucleotides outside the gene matches: 8. The CDR3 here is CASSPDPTGAEAFF. The CDR3 DNA follows: TGCGCCAGCAGCCCCGACCCGACAGGGGCTGAAGCTTTCTTT.

V gene TRBV12-3 or TRBV12-4 combines with J gene TRBJ1-1; TRBD1 aligns across 7 bases. CDR3 length: 15 residues. V shed 3 bases and J 0 bases; nucleotides not matched to a gene: 4. Here the CDR3 DNA reads TGTGCCAGCAGTTTGGGACAGAGAATGAACACTGAAGCTTTCTTT. It specifies CASSLGQRMNTEAFF.

This clonotype was seen ten or more times. The CDR3: CASSPPDAQGIQYF. The CDR3 nucleotides are TGTGCCAGCAGCCCCCCCGATGCACAAGGAATTCAGTACTTC. The rearrangement joins TRBV7-9 to TRBJ2-7, with D unclear. This CDR3 is built from 14 residues. Trimming stripped 5 bases from V and 10 bases from J, with 21 bases between. Germline lookup yields CDR1 SEHNR and CDR2 FQNEAQ (reference sequence).

Notes on this clonotype: This may be a read error, as it is one base from a much larger clone. This sequence joins TRBV3-1 and TRBJ2-5; weak D call: TRBD2 (6 bases). The CDR3 consists of 14 residues. CDR1 is LGHDT and CDR2 is YNNKEL in the germline V gene (reference sequence). V lost 8 bases and J 5 bases, leaving 18 bases between the germline ends. The CDR3 nucleotides read TGTGCCAGCTGCGGGGCTTCTGGCTGGGAGACCCAGTACTTC. Translating gives CASCGASGWETQYF.

This clonotype was observed at least ten times. DNA for the CDR3: TGCAGTGCCAGTAGGACTAGCGTCTACAATGAGCAGTTCTTC. It codes for CSASRTSVYNEQFF. The J gene is TRBJ2-1, the V gene TRBV20-1; 9 bases line up with TRBD2. V shed 6 bases, J shed 3 bases, and the junction held 6 bases outside the gene matches. Per the germline V gene, CDR1 is DFQATT and CDR2 is SNEGSKA (reference sequence). This CDR3 contains 14 residues.

This clonotype was recorded a few times. V usage is TRBV6-5 and J usage is TRBJ2-2; D gene ambiguous. Germline loops: CDR1 MNHEY, CDR2 SVGAGI. The CDR3 sequence is 12 residues long. Trimming stripped 8 bases from V and 4 bases from J, with 8 bases between. The CDR3 DNA follows: TGTGCCAGCCAAACCACCACCGGGGAGCTGTTTTTT. Translation: CASQTTTGELFF.

The table lists this clonotype with many counts. The chain is built from TRBV5-6 and TRBJ2-2, with D tentatively TRBD1 (6 bases). Germline lookup yields CDR1 SGHDT and CDR2 YYEEEE. Trimming took off 2 bases at V and 7 bases at J, with 12 bases between the two ends. The CDR3 length is 14 residues. In nucleotides, the CDR3 is TGTGCCAGCAGCTTTATGGGGGCTGGCGGGGAGCTGTTTTTT. Its translation is CASSFMGAGGELFF.

The V call is TRBV4-1, the J call TRBJ1-1; D might be TRBD1 (5 bases). Germline CDR1 MGHRA, CDR2 YSYEKL. V lost 0 bases and J lost 11, with 22 bases in between. The CDR3 contains 16 residues. The CDR3 nucleotides are TGCGCCAGCAGCCAAGATCTGATAAGGGGTCGACGAGTGGCTTTCTTT. Translated: CASSQDLIRGRRVAFF.

This clonotype was seen ten or more times. The chain employs TRBV10-3 and TRBJ2-5; 10 bases agree with TRBD2. Germline V gives CDR1 ENHRY, CDR2 SYGVKD. The CDR3 totals 14 residues. With 9 bases clipped from V and 3 bases from J, the junction kept 7 bases outside the gene matches. The CDR3 region is CAIRAGGTKETQYF. DNA of the CDR3: TGTGCCATTAGAGCGGGGGGGACCAAAGAGACCCAGTACTTC.